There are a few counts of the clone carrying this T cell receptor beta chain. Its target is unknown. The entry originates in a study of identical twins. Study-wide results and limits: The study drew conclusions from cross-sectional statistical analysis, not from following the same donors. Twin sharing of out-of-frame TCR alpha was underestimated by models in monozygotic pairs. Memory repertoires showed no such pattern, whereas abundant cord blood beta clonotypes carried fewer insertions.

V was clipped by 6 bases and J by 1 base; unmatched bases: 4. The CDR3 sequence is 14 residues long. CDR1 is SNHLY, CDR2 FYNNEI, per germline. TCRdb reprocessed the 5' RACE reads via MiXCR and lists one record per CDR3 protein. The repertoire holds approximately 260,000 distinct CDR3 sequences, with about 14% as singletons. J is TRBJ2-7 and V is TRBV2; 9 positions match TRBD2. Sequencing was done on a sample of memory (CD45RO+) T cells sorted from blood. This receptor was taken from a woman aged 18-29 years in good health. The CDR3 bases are TGTGCCAGCAGACGGCGGGAGGGGTCCTACGAGCAGTACTTC. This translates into CASRRREGSYEQYF.